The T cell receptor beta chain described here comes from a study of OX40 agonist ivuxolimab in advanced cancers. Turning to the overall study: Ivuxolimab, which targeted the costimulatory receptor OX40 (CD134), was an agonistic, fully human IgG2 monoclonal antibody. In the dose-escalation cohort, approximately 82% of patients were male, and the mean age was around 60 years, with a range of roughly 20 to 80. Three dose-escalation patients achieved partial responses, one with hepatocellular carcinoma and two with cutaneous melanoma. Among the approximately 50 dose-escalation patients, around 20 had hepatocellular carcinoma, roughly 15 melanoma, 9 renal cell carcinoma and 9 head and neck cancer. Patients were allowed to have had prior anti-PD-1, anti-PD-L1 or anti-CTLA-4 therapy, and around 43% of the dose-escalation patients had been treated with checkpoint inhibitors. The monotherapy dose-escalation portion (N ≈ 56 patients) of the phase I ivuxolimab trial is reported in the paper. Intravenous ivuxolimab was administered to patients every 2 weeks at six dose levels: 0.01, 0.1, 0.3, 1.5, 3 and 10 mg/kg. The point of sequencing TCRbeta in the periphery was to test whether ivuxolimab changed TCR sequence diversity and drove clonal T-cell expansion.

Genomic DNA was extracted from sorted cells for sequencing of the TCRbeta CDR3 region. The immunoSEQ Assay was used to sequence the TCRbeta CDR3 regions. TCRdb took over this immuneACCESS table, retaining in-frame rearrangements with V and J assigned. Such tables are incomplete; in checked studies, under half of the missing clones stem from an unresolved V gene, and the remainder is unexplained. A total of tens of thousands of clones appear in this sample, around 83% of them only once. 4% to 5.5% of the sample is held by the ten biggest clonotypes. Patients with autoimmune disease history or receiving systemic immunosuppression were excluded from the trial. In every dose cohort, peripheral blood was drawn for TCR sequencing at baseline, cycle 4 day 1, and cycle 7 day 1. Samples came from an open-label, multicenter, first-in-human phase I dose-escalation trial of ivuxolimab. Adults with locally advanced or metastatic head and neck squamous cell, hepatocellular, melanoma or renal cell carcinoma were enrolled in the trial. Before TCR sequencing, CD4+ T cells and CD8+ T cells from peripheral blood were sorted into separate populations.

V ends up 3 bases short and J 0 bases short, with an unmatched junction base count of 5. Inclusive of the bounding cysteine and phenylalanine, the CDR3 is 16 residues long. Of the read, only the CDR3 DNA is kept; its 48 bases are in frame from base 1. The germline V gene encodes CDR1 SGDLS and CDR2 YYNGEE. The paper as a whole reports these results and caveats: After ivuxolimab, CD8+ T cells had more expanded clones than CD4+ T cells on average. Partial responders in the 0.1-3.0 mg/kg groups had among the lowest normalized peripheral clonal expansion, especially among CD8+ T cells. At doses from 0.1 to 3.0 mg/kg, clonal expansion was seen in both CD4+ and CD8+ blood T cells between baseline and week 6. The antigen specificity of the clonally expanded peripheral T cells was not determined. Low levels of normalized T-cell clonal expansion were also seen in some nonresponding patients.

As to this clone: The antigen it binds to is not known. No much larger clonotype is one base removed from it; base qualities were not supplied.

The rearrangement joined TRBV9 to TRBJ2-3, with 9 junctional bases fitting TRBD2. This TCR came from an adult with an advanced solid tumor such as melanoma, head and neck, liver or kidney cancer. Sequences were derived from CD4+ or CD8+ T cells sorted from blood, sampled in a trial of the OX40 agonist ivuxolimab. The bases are TGTGCCAGCAGCGCGGGGACTAGCAGAAGCACAGATACGCAGTATTTT. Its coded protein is CASSAGTSRSTDTQYF.